A single sample is the source of the 18 T cell receptor beta chains below, sequenced in a study of shared clonotypes between healthy human individuals. Profiling relied on immunoSEQ multiplex PCR, and the TCRdb table lists in-frame clones only, not all of them. The table lists roughly 2.5 million clones, around nine tenths of them singletons. Specimen: naive CD4+ T cells sorted from blood. Stated subset: CD45RA+ positively selected. These receptors originate from a man between 18 and 29 years old in good health.

J is TRBJ2-5 and V is TRBV11-3; 7 bases fit TRBD1. The germline gives CDR1 SGHNT, CDR2 YENEEA. V lost 5 bases, J lost 1 base, and 7 bases stayed unmatched. This CDR3 has 15 amino acids. Here the CDR3 DNA reads TGTGCCAGCAGCGCCCGACAGGGTAGCCAAGAGACCCAGTACTTC. Its translation is CASSARQGSQETQYF.

This clone was counted a few times. The identical CDR3 is also encoded by other nucleotide sequences in the sample. The chain uses TRBV2 and TRBJ2-5, with D uncertain. The germline V gene encodes CDR1 SNHLY and CDR2 FYNNEI. With 2 bases removed from V and 4 bases from J, the gap between germline ends came to 2 bases. The CDR3 is made up of 11 amino acids. This chain's CDR3 is CASSERETQYF. CDR3 in DNA: TGTGCCAGCAGTGAAAGAGAGACCCAGTACTTC.

Comments on this clone: Different DNA sequences within this sample yield the same CDR3. V usage is TRBV7-2 and J usage is TRBJ2-3, with 10 bases identical to TRBD2. Germline trimming cut 1 base from V and 1 base from J; bases unmatched to any gene: 2. Looked up from germline, CDR1 is SGHTA and CDR2 is FQGNSA. This CDR3 spans 16 amino acids. Written as DNA, the CDR3 is TGTGCCAGCAGCTTAGTCGGGACTAGCGGCACAGATACGCAGTATTTT. Its translation: CASSLVGTSGTDTQYF. Full variable domain (remainder filled in from reference TRBV7-2 and TRBJ2-3): GAGVSQSPSNKVTEKGKDVELRCDPISGHTALYWYRQSLGQGLEFLIYFQGNSAPDKSGLPSDRFSAERTGGSVSTLTIQRTQQEDSAVYLCASSLVGTSGTDTQYFGPGTRLTVL.

CDR3 nucleotides: TGTGCCAGCAGCTCCAGGACTAGCGGTTCTCAAGGGACCGGGGAGCTGTTTTTT. It translates to CASSSRTSGSQGTGELFF. This chain links TRBV7-8 with TRBJ2-2; 10 bases line up with TRBD2. The germline V gene encodes CDR1 SGHVS and CDR2 FQNEAQ. This CDR3 has 18 residues. The trim removed 4 bases at V and 5 bases at J, leaving 13 bases unmatched.

The chain employs TRBV19 and TRBJ1-5; D is possibly TRBD1 (5 bases). Looked up from germline, CDR1 is LNHDA and CDR2 is SQIVND (reference sequence). CDR3 length equals 14 residues. V was pared by 8 bases and J by 0 bases, with 11 bases between. CDR3 sequence reads: CASGRGPSNQPQHF. The CDR3 nucleotides read TGTGCCAGTGGTAGGGGACCTAGCAATCAGCCCCAGCATTTT. The full variable domain, its missing parts supplied by reference TRBV19 and TRBJ1-5, is DGGITQSPKYLFRKEGQNVTLSCEQNLNHDAMYWYRQDPGQGLRLIYYSQIVNDFQKGDIAEGYSVSREKKESFPLTVTSAQKNPTAFYLCASGRGPSNQPQHFGDGTRLSIL.

The gene calls are TRBV7-9 and TRBJ2-4, with TRBD2 matching 8 bases. The CDR3 length is 15 residues. Germline CDR1 and CDR2: SEHNR and FQNEAQ (reference sequence). Trimming removed 5 bases from V and 3 bases from J; junction bases left unmatched: 6. As DNA, the CDR3 is TGTGCCAGCAGCAGCGGGAGAGGGGACAAAAACATTCAGTACTTC. This translates into CASSSGRGDKNIQYF.

V and J are TRBV29-1 and TRBJ1-5; D is ambiguous. Trimming took off 6 bases at V and 3 bases at J, with 12 bases between the two ends. This CDR3 is built from 13 residues. Germline V lookup: CDR1 SQVTM, CDR2 ANQGSEA. CDR3 region: CSVGGSFNQPQHF. The CDR3 DNA follows: TGCAGCGTGGGCGGGTCCTTCAATCAGCCCCAGCATTTT.

A remark on this clone: The sample contains more than one DNA sequence encoding this CDR3. The chain couples TRBV19 to TRBJ2-7; 9 positions agree with TRBD1. This CDR3 is 14 amino acids long. Germline values: CDR1 LNHDA, CDR2 SQIVND (reference sequence). J was trimmed by 3 bases and V by 5 bases; bases with no gene match: 5. DNA for the CDR3: TGTGCCAGTAGTTCCCGGGACAGGGTCTACGAGCAGTACTTC. Protein: CASSSRDRVYEQYF.

This chain uses TRBV5-1 with TRBJ2-3; 9 bases are shared with TRBD1. The CDR3 runs 15 residues. V shed 4 bases and J 1 base; nucleotides not matched to a gene: 4. Looked up from germline, CDR1 is SGHRS and CDR2 is YFSETQ. The CDR3 region is CASSDGTGRTDTQYF. As DNA, the CDR3 is TGCGCCAGCAGCGACGGGACAGGGCGCACAGATACGCAGTATTTT. Drawing the rest from reference TRBV5-1 and TRBJ2-3, the complete variable domain is KAGVTQTPRYLIKTRGQQVTLSCSPISGHRSVSWYQQTPGQGLQFLFEYFSETQRNKGNFPGRFSGRQFSNSRSEMNVSTLELGDSALYLCASSDGTGRTDTQYFGPGTRLTVL.

The chain couples TRBV30 to TRBJ2-7, with D unresolved. This CDR3 is 12 amino acids long. Trimming cost V 6 bases and J 6 bases, with 15 bases left between them. Per the germline V gene, CDR1 is GTSNPN and CDR2 is SVGIG (reference sequence). The CDR3 DNA reads as TGTGCCTGCAGAAGTGGGCCAAGCGAGCAGTACTTC. Its protein is CACRSGPSEQYF. Together with reference TRBV30 and TRBJ2-7, the CDR3 gives the full variable domain: SQTIHQWPATLVQPVGSPLSLECTVEGTSNPNLYWYRQAAGRGLQLLFYSVGIGQISSEVPQNLSASRPQDRQFILSSKKLLLSDSGFYLCACRSGPSEQYFGPGTRLTVT.

The CDR3 region has the DNA TGTGCCAGCAGCTCCTATCTATCTAGCGGGAGGGTAGATACGCAGTATTTT. It specifies CASSSYLSSGRVDTQYF. This chain uses TRBV7-9 with TRBJ2-3; 12 bases are a match to TRBD2. Germline V gives CDR1 SEHNR, CDR2 FQNEAQ (reference sequence). The ends lost 4 bases at V and 5 bases at J; junction bases unmatched: 10. The CDR3 runs 17 residues.

The chain recombines TRBV9 with TRBJ2-3; 8 bases align to TRBD2. The CDR3 consists of 15 residues. CDR1 and CDR2 (germline): SGDLS, YYNGEE. The ends lost 6 bases at V and 0 bases at J; junction bases unmatched: 6. The CDR3 is CASTERGFSTDTQYF. The CDR3, as DNA: TGTGCCAGCACCGAGCGGGGGTTTAGCACAGATACGCAGTATTTT.

The chain is built from TRBV5-1 and TRBJ2-3; 8 nucleotides line up with TRBD2. From germline, CDR1 is SGHRS and CDR2 YFSETQ. With V trimmed by 4 bases and J by 2 bases, 3 bases remained unmatched. The CDR3 covers 14 residues. CDR3 bases: TGCGCCAGCAGCGCGGGACTAGACACAGATACGCAGTATTTT. It translates to CASSAGLDTDTQYF.

V and J are TRBV6-5 and TRBJ2-3; D is perhaps TRBD2 (6 bases). The CDR3 spans 13 residues. Germline V gene sequence: CDR1 MNHEY, CDR2 SVGAGI. V lost 7 bases to trimming and J lost 4 bases, with 12 bases between them. Here the CDR3 reads CASNRGWADTQYF. The CDR3 DNA is TGTGCCAGCAACCGGGGGTGGGCAGATACGCAGTATTTT.

The rearrangement joins TRBV21-1 to TRBJ2-7; no check of the table's D call, TRBD1, against the DNA was made. TRBV21-1 counts as a pseudogene. This CDR3 has 13 amino acids. Here the CDR3 DNA reads TGTGCCAGCAGCAAAGGTAGGGGGCGCGAGCAGTACTTC. As protein: CASSKGRGREQYF.

The gene calls are TRBV7-9 and TRBJ1-1; 12 positions match TRBD1. Germline values: CDR1 SEHNR, CDR2 FQNEAQ (reference sequence). V lost 4 bases and J lost 5; bases outside the gene matches: 8. This CDR3 is 16 amino acids long. Here the CDR3 reads CASSYPGQGAGTEAFF. CDR3 DNA sequence: TGTGCCAGCAGCTATCCGGGACAGGGGGCAGGGACTGAAGCTTTCTTT.

The rearrangement joins TRBV7-3 to TRBJ2-7; D is tentatively TRBD1 or TRBD2 (5 bases each). The CDR3 runs to 14 residues. From germline, CDR1 is SGHTA and CDR2 FQGTGA. The V and J ends lost 1 base and 5 bases respectively, with 12 bases between them. The DNA for the CDR3 is TGTGCCAGCAGCTTAAGGGGCGGGTCCCACGAGCAGTACTTC. This translates into CASSLRGGSHEQYF.

This chain uses TRBV19 with TRBJ1-1, with a tentative D call TRBD1 (6 bases). The V end was cut by 5 bases, the J end by 4 bases, with 14 bases between. CDR3 length: 14 amino acids. The germline V gene encodes CDR1 LNHDA and CDR2 SQIVND (reference sequence). Here the CDR3 reads CASSFLRGGTEAFF. CDR3 DNA sequence: TGTGCCAGTAGTTTCCTAAGAGGGGGCACTGAAGCTTTCTTT.